This T cell receptor (beta chain) was recovered during a study of control samples from healthy donors and cancer patients. TCRdb's table, derived via immunoSEQ multiplex PCR, lists solely in-frame clones and lacks some. The sample lists under 150,000 clones, around nine tenths occurring once. J was trimmed by 3 bases and V by 4 bases; bases with no gene match: 12. CDR3 length equals 16 residues. Per germline, CDR1 SGDLS and CDR2 YYNGEE. This chain connects TRBV9 to TRBJ2-5, with 7 bases lining up with TRBD1. The sample comprised blood. This TCR was sampled from a woman aged 25 to 45 in good health. As DNA, the CDR3 is TGTGCCAGCAGCTTCTCAAACACAGGGGTGAAAGAGACCCAGTACTTC. Residues: CASSFSNTGVKETQYF.